What follows are 9 T cell receptor beta chains derived from one specimen sequenced in a study of blood T cells in healthy people across ages. Primed by a sample-barcoded 5' primer and a J-beta primer mix, a second PCR proceeded for 7 to 11 cycles. One entry per CDR3 protein, called by TCRdb with MiXCR from the 5' RACE reads. The data contain hundreds of thousands of distinct CDR3 sequences, 20% to 25% of them singletons. Material: blood. These receptors were obtained from a man in his 70s in good health.

The chain joins TRBV2 to TRBJ2-1; weak D call: TRBD2 (6 bases). The CDR3 runs to 12 residues. V shed 7 bases and J shed 6 bases, with 10 bases lying between them. Germline assignment: CDR1 SNHLY and CDR2 FYNNEI. The CDR3, as DNA: TGTGCCAGCAAGCCGACTAGCAATGAGCAGTTCTTC. Translated: CASKPTSNEQFF.

The rearrangement links TRBV6-1 to TRBJ2-7; a weak D match, TRBD1 (6 bases). V lost 1 base and J 9 bases, leaving 10 bases between the germline ends. This CDR3 is 12 amino acids long. The germline V gene encodes CDR1 MNHNS and CDR2 SASEGT. Here the CDR3 reads CASSEVGGGQYF. CDR3 DNA sequence: TGTGCCAGCAGTGAAGTAGGGGGTGGGCAGTACTTC.

This clonotype was found many times. This rearrangement joins TRBV28 to TRBJ2-7; 8 bases agree with TRBD2. V shed 2 bases, J shed 5 bases, and the junction held 5 bases outside the gene matches. CDR1 and CDR2 (germline): MDHEN, SYDVKM. The CDR3 length is 14 residues. CDR3 protein: CASSLQAGEDEQYV. The CDR3 coding sequence is TGTGCCAGCAGTTTACAAGCGGGGGAGGACGAGCAGTACGTC.

The sample holds a few counts of this clonotype. The chain recombines TRBV9 with TRBJ2-1; TRBD2 matches at 11 bases. Trimming removed 2 bases from V and 0 bases from J; junction bases left unmatched: 10. This CDR3 spans 19 amino acids. Germline CDR1 and CDR2: SGDLS and YYNGEE. This CDR3 reads CASSVGLAESARSYNEQFF. CDR3 nucleotide sequence: TGTGCCAGCAGCGTGGGACTAGCGGAATCTGCCCGCTCCTACAATGAGCAGTTCTTC.

The chain carries TRBV5-1 and TRBJ2-3, with D hard to call. Looked up from germline, CDR1 is SGHRS and CDR2 is YFSETQ. The CDR3 is made up of 11 amino acids. V gave up 4 bases and J gave up 7 bases, with 7 bases separating them. The CDR3 region is CASSPDNTQYF. The CDR3 nucleotides read TGCGCCAGCAGCCCCGATAATACGCAGTATTTT.

As regards this clonotype: Since a much larger clone is just one base distant, this may be a read error. As the CDR3 is not closed by the conserved phenylalanine or tryptophan, this likely results from a read error. This sequence joins TRBV6-5 and TRBJ1-1; the D is unclear. CDR1 is MNHEY, CDR2 SVGAGI, per germline. V lost 7 bases and J lost 3, with 15 bases in between. CDR3 length equals 14 residues. DNA of the CDR3: TGTGCCAGCAACGTCGGGGTGGGGTACACTGAAGCTTTCTCT. Residues: CASNVGVGYTEAFS.

This clonotype was detected only a few times. Germline is not matched at one junction end, which may reflect a read error. The chain uses TRBV28 and TRBJ1-5, with D unresolved. CDR1 and CDR2 (germline): MDHEN, SYDVKM. The CDR3 has 14 residues. CDR3 coding DNA: TGTGCCAGCAGTTTCTCCAGTAGCAATCAGCCTCAGCATTTT. Translated: CASSFSSSNQPQHF.

This clonotype was recorded a few times. The chain joins TRBV7-8 to TRBJ1-4; D remains unclear. Germline CDR1 reads SGHVS; CDR2 reads FQNEAQ. Trimming took off 5 bases at V and 4 bases at J, with 23 bases between the two ends. The length of the CDR3 is 18 residues. Written as DNA, the CDR3 is TGTGCCAGCAGCATAGGGCCCTGGTCGCGGCGGCTTAATGAAAAACTGTTTTTT. Translation gives CASSIGPWSRRLNEKLFF.

This sequence joins TRBV11-1 and TRBJ2-7; unclear D gene. Between the trimmed V and J ends, which lost 1 base and 3 bases, there was a span of 13 bases. CDR1 and CDR2 from the germline V gene are SGHAT and FQDESV (reference sequence). This CDR3 is built from 15 residues. The CDR3 reads CASSLGPATNYEQYF. For the CDR3, the DNA is TGTGCCAGCAGCTTAGGGCCTGCGACCAACTACGAGCAGTACTTC.